The TCR beta chain under discussion was sequenced for a study of cytomegalovirus exposure and HLA in healthy donors. As for this clone: The antigen remains undetermined.

Study outcomes and limitations: Looking again later, the authors saw that most CMV-associated TCR beta chains seemed HLA-restricted. According to an earlier analysis, most TCR beta V segments yielded productive rearrangements about 90% or about 30% of the time.

60 Vbeta and 13 Jbeta primers were used in PCR. Clones were read by immunoSEQ multiplex PCR, and TCRdb kept only the in-frame ones, dropping some. The sample holds about 170,000 clones, under 85% seen once. This clonotype originated in a female donor in good health and CMV-seronegative. Specimen: PBMCs.

This CDR3 is CASSHTSGGARGADTQYF. The CDR3 bases are TGTGCCAGTAGCCACACTAGCGGGGGAGCCAGAGGGGCAGATACGCAGTATTTT. The rearrangement uses TRBV19 and TRBJ2-3, with TRBD2 matching 11 bases. Unmatched junction bases numbered 15, after V lost 6 bases and J lost 4 bases. Per germline, CDR1 LNHDA and CDR2 SQIVND (reference sequence). The CDR3 is 18 residues long. The entire variable domain, with the rest obtained from reference TRBV19 and TRBJ2-3, is as follows: DGGITQSPKYLFRKEGQNVTLSCEQNLNHDAMYWYRQDPGQGLRLIYYSQIVNDFQKGDIAEGYSVSREKKESFPLTVTSAQKNPTAFYLCASSHTSGGARGADTQYFGPGTRLTVL.